The 28 T cell receptor beta chains given below trace back to one sample, sequenced in a study of T cell responses to AZD1222 COVID-19 vaccine. Clones were read by immunoSEQ multiplex PCR, and TCRdb kept only the in-frame ones, dropping some. The repertoire holds about 150,000 clones, with roughly 88% as singletons. The sample consisted of peripheral blood, taken on day 0 of AZD1222 vaccination. Receptor source: an adult in good health.

This CDR3 is CASSQDRRAAGGLGFF. CDR3 nucleotides: TGTGCCAGCAGCCAAGATAGGAGGGCAGCGGGGGGGCTCGGGTTCTTC. This sequence joins TRBV4-2 and TRBJ2-1, with TRBD2 matching 10 bases. J gave up 15 bases and V 0 bases, and 14 bases lay outside the gene matches. Per the germline V gene, CDR1 is LGHNA and CDR2 is YNFKEQ. The CDR3 has 16 residues.

The CDR3 loop is CASRIRDRSNYGYTF. The CDR3 DNA follows: TGTGCCAGCAGGATCCGGGACAGGAGTAACTATGGCTACACCTTC. The chain has TRBV7-3 and TRBJ1-2, with 8 bases matching TRBD1. V lost 6 bases and J lost 1; bases outside the gene matches: 7. Germline CDR1 is SGHTA and CDR2 is FQGTGA. This CDR3 is 15 amino acids long.

CDR3 loop: CASSPFEGSNTGELFF. The DNA of the CDR3 is TGTGCCAGCTCACCATTTGAGGGGTCCAACACCGGGGAGCTGTTTTTT. The chain couples TRBV18 to TRBJ2-2; D tentatively reads TRBD1 or TRBD2 (5 bases each). Germline-derived CDR1 and CDR2 are KGHSH and LQKENI. V shed 2 bases and J shed 2 bases, with 12 bases lying between them. The CDR3 has 16 residues.

V gene TRBV12-3 or TRBV12-4 combines with J gene TRBJ1-6; D may be TRBD1 (6 bases). This CDR3 contains 13 residues. V lost 8 bases and J 9 bases, leaving 14 bases between the germline ends. CDR3 loop: CASVSRGGSPLHF. The CDR3 DNA sequence: TGTGCCAGCGTAAGTCGAGGGGGTTCACCCCTCCACTTT.

The V call is TRBV10-3, the J call TRBJ1-2, with 7 bases identical to TRBD1. Germline CDR1 ENHRY, CDR2 SYGVKD. The CDR3 consists of 16 residues. The trim removed 6 bases at V and 0 bases at J, leaving 10 bases unmatched. CDR3 protein: CAISPRDSRTNYGYTF. The DNA for the CDR3 is TGTGCCATCAGCCCTCGGGACAGCCGGACTAACTATGGCTACACCTTC.

The V gene is TRBV19, the J gene TRBJ2-5, with D perhaps TRBD1 (6 bases). Trimming pared 4 bases from V and 3 bases from J, leaving 15 bases between. CDR3 length equals 15 residues. Germline loops: CDR1 LNHDA, CDR2 SQIVND (reference sequence). This CDR3 is CASSSVRDTKETQYF. CDR3 nucleotides: TGTGCCAGTAGTAGTGTTCGGGACACAAAAGAGACCCAGTACTTC.

The gene calls are TRBV6-2 or TRBV6-3 and TRBJ2-1; 14 nucleotides line up with TRBD2. Germline V CDR1 and CDR2: MNHEY, SVGEGT. J lost 4 bases, V lost 6 bases, and 11 bases had no gene match. The CDR3 consists of 18 residues. This CDR3 reads CASSLLTSGGAGYNEQFF. The DNA for the CDR3 is TGTGCCAGCAGCCTCTTGACTAGCGGGGGGGCTGGGTACAATGAGCAGTTCTTC.

The V call is TRBV9, the J call TRBJ2-2, with D tentatively TRBD1 or TRBD2 (5 bases each). Germline CDR1 reads SGDLS; CDR2 reads YYNGEE. This CDR3 region has 16 residues. The V gene lost 0 bases and the J gene lost 0 bases, with 9 bases spanning the gap. The CDR3 DNA reads TGTGCCAGCAGCGTAGACGGGGCCGCGAACACCGGGGAGCTGTTTTTT. Translation gives CASSVDGAANTGELFF.

This chain joins TRBV7-7 and TRBJ2-5, with D possibly matching TRBD1 (6 bases). This CDR3 spans 14 amino acids. Germline CDR1 is SSHAT and CDR2 is FNYEAQ (reference sequence). V was shortened by 5 bases and J by 3 bases, with 13 bases between the two germline ends. In DNA form, the CDR3 reads TGTGCCAGCAGCCACTCACGGGACAAAGAGACCCAGTACTTC. Translation gives CASSHSRDKETQYF.

The chain is built from TRBV14 and TRBJ2-5; a possible D gene is TRBD2 (6 bases). This CDR3 has 13 residues. Trimming removed 4 bases at V and 5 bases at J, with 11 bases between. Germline V gene data show CDR1 as SGHDN and CDR2 as FVKESK. CDR3 nucleotides: TGTGCCAGCAGCCGCGGGGAGGCGGAGACCCAGTACTTC. Amino acids: CASSRGEAETQYF.

The chain is built from TRBV9 and TRBJ1-1; D remains unclear. Deletions cut 4 bases from V and 3 bases from J, with 25 bases between. The CDR3 runs 18 residues. Germline V gene sequence: CDR1 SGDLS, CDR2 YYNGEE. The CDR3 DNA reads as TGTGCCAGCAGCCCCCGACCCCGAGAGCGTGGAGGGCACACTGAAGCTTTCTTT. The encoded protein is CASSPRPRERGGHTEAFF.

The chain links TRBV6-5 to TRBJ2-3, with D perhaps assigned TRBD1 or TRBD2 (6 bases each). This CDR3 contains 15 residues. Germline-derived CDR1 and CDR2 are MNHEY and SVGAGI. V was pared by 6 bases and J by 1 base, with 14 bases between. The CDR3 DNA reads as TGTGCCAGCAGGTACACAGGGACTGGCACAGATACGCAGTATTTT. This sequence encodes CASRYTGTGTDTQYF.

The V and J genes are TRBV4-1 and TRBJ2-5; D is unresolved. This CDR3 is 14 amino acids long. Germline lookup yields CDR1 MGHRA and CDR2 YSYEKL. The V end lost 1 base, the J end lost 4 bases, and 10 bases lay between the germline ends. In DNA form, the CDR3 reads TGCGCCAGCAGCCAAGGAAGAACGGGAGAGACCCAGTACTTC. This translates into CASSQGRTGETQYF.

The chain is built from TRBV7-9 and TRBJ2-5; a weak D match, TRBD2 (6 bases). Germline CDR1 reads SEHNR; CDR2 reads FQNEAQ (reference sequence). Trimming removed 5 bases at V and 7 bases at J, with 17 bases between. CDR3 length: 14 amino acids. CDR3 DNA sequence: TGTGCCAGCAGCGCCTATGGGGTGGAGGGGACCCAGTACTTC. It codes for CASSAYGVEGTQYF.

The J gene is TRBJ1-5, the V gene TRBV19; D is possibly TRBD1 (5 bases). V gave up 7 bases and J gave up 2 bases, with 12 bases separating them. The germline V gene encodes CDR1 LNHDA and CDR2 SQIVND (reference sequence). The CDR3 is 14 residues long. As DNA, the CDR3 is TGTGCCAGTACCACGACAGCGCGCAATCAGCCCCAGCATTTT. Translated: CASTTTARNQPQHF.

The chain uses TRBV7-9 and TRBJ1-1, with no clear D. Trimming left V 6 bases short and J 1 base short, with 12 bases between. The CDR3 contains 14 residues. Germline lookup yields CDR1 SEHNR and CDR2 FQNEAQ (reference sequence). CDR3 in amino acids: CASRNRAANTEAFF. For the CDR3, the DNA is TGTGCCAGCAGAAACCGGGCGGCGAACACTGAAGCTTTCTTT.

The genes are TRBV5-6 and TRBJ1-4; D gene unclear. The length of the CDR3 is 15 residues. Germline V gene data show CDR1 as SGHDT and CDR2 as YYEEEE. V was shortened by 1 base and J by 7 bases, with 14 bases between the two germline ends. The CDR3 sequence is CASSLLGYWGEKLFF. CDR3 coding DNA: TGTGCCAGCAGCTTGCTAGGCTATTGGGGTGAAAAACTGTTTTTT. Complete variable domain (other parts from reference TRBV5-6 and TRBJ1-4): DAGVTQSPTHLIKTRGQQVTLRCSPKSGHDTVSWYQQALGQGPQFIFQYYEEEERQRGNFPDRFSGHQFPNYSSELNVNALLLGDSALYLCASSLLGYWGEKLFFGSGTQLSVL.

In its sample, this clone was seen once. The CDR3 loop reads CASSDTPTGVDYGYTF. For the CDR3, the DNA is TGTGCCAGCAGTGATACCCCTACAGGGGTCGACTATGGCTACACCTTC. J is TRBJ1-2 and V is TRBV6-4, with TRBD1 matching over 7 bases. The CDR3 has 16 residues. Germline-derived CDR1 and CDR2 are MRHNA and SNTAGT. The J segment lost 3 bases and the V segment lost 3 bases, leaving 10 bases of the junction unmatched.

J is TRBJ2-1 and V is TRBV10-2; D might be TRBD2 (5 bases). This CDR3 has 11 residues. Germline assignment: CDR1 WSHSY and CDR2 SAAADI. The CDR3 loop is CGAGGSNEQFF. DNA for the CDR3: TGCGGGGCGGGCGGATCCAATGAGCAGTTCTTC.

The chain carries TRBV7-2 and TRBJ1-1; D perhaps matches TRBD1 (5 bases). V was pared by 3 bases and J by 3 bases, with 14 bases between. The CDR3 sequence is 15 residues long. In germline, CDR1 is SGHTA, CDR2 FQGNSA. Here the CDR3 reads CASSFGGVGDTEAFF. The CDR3 DNA is TGTGCCAGCAGCTTCGGAGGGGTTGGGGACACTGAAGCTTTCTTT.

The genes are TRBV28 and TRBJ1-5, with D unclear. Trimming left V 5 bases short and J 3 bases short, with 14 bases between. The CDR3 extends over 15 amino acids. The germline gives CDR1 MDHEN, CDR2 SYDVKM. CDR3 amino acids: CASSPVSGNNQPQHF. Written as DNA, the CDR3 is TGTGCCAGCAGTCCGGTGTCGGGAAACAATCAGCCCCAGCATTTT.

This chain uses TRBV6-4 with TRBJ2-4; unclear D gene. The CDR3 is 15 amino acids. CDR1 and CDR2 from the germline V gene are MRHNA and SNTAGT. The V end was cut by 3 bases, the J end by 0 bases, with 9 bases between. The CDR3 spells CASSELSLAKNIQYF. CDR3 nucleotides: TGTGCCAGCAGTGAGCTTTCGTTAGCCAAAAACATTCAGTACTTC.

This sequence joins TRBV30 and TRBJ1-6; no definite D call. The germline CDR1 and CDR2 sequences are GTSNPN and SVGIG (reference sequence). This CDR3 has 15 amino acids. V lost 1 base and J 2 bases, leaving 9 bases between the germline ends. The CDR3 protein is CAWSAFSPYNSPLHF. For the CDR3, the DNA is TGTGCCTGGAGTGCATTCTCTCCCTATAATTCACCCCTCCACTTT.

The chain is built from TRBV5-5 and TRBJ1-2; D unclear. V was clipped by 5 bases and J by 2 bases, with 10 bases between them. The CDR3 covers 13 residues. Germline loops: CDR1 SGHKS, CDR2 YYEKEE (reference sequence). CDR3: CASSSTENYGYTF. In DNA form, the CDR3 reads TGTGCCAGCAGTTCTACAGAAAACTATGGCTACACCTTC.

The CDR3 loop is CASSYFLKNEKLFF. CDR3 sequence (DNA): TGTGCCAGCAGCTACTTTTTAAAAAATGAAAAACTGTTTTTT. This chain links TRBV7-8 with TRBJ1-4; D gene uncertain. Germline CDR1 reads SGHVS; CDR2 reads FQNEAQ. Trimming removed 4 bases from V and 5 bases from J, with 11 bases in between. This CDR3 is 14 amino acids long.

The V gene is TRBV6-4, the J gene TRBJ1-1, with 7 bases identical to TRBD1. With V trimmed by 7 bases and J by 2 bases, 10 bases remained unmatched. This CDR3 comprises 15 residues. Germline CDR1 is MRHNA and CDR2 is SNTAGT. This chain's CDR3 is CASTQGTGDNTEAFF. The CDR3 DNA reads TGTGCCAGCACCCAGGGAACAGGGGATAACACTGAAGCTTTCTTT.

The chain has TRBV15 and TRBJ2-2, with D unclear. Germline-derived CDR1 and CDR2 are LNHNV and YYDKDF (reference sequence). This CDR3 is 16 amino acids long. V lost 2 bases to trimming and J lost 0 bases, with 10 bases between them. Here the CDR3 DNA reads TGTGCCACCAGCAGACGACCGATAACGAACACCGGGGAGCTGTTTTTT. Protein: CATSRRPITNTGELFF.

The genes are TRBV6-5 and TRBJ2-3; TRBD2 matches at 11 bases. CDR1 and CDR2 (germline): MNHEY, SVGAGI. CDR3 length: 14 amino acids. Losses at the gene ends were 6 bases for V and 4 bases for J; bases not matched to a gene: 3. The CDR3 DNA is TGTGCCAGCAGAGAGGGACTAGCGGCAGATACGCAGTATTTT. Protein: CASREGLAADTQYF.